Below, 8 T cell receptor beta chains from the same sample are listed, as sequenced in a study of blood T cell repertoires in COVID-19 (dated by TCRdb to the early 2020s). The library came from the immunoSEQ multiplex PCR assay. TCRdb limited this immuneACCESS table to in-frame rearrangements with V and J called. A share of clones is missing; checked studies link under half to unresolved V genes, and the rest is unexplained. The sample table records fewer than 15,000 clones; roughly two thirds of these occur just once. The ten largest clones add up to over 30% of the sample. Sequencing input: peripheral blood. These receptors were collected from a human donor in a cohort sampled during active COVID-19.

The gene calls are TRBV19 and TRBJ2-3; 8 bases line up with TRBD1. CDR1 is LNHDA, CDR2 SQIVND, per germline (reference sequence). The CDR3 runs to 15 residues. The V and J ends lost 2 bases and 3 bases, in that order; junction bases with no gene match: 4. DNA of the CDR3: TGTGCCAGTAGTATACTTCGGACAGGGACAGATACGCAGTATTTT. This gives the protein CASSILRTGTDTQYF.

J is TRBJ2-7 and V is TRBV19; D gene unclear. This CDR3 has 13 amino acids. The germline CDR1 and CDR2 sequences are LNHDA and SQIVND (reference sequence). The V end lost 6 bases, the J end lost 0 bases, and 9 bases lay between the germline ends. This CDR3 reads CASSGSVSYEQYF. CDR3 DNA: TGTGCCAGTAGCGGGTCCGTCTCCTACGAGCAGTACTTC.

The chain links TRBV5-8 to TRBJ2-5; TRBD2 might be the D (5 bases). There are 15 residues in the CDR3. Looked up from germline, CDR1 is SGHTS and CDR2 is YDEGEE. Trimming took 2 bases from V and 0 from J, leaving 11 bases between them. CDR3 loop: CASSFHGGDQETQYF. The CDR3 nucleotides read TGTGCCAGCAGCTTCCACGGAGGTGACCAAGAGACCCAGTACTTC.

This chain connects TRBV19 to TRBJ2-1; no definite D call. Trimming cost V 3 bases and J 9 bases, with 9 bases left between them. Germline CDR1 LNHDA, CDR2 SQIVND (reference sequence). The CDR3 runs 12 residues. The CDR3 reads CASSIAGLEQFF. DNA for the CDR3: TGTGCCAGTAGTATCGCTGGGCTTGAGCAGTTCTTC.

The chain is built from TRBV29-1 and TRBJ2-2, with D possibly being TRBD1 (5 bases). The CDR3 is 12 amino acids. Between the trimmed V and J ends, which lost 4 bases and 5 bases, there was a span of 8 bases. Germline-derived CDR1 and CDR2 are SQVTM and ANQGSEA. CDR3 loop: CSVAKGTGELFF. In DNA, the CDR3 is TGCAGCGTTGCGAAGGGGACCGGGGAGCTGTTTTTT.

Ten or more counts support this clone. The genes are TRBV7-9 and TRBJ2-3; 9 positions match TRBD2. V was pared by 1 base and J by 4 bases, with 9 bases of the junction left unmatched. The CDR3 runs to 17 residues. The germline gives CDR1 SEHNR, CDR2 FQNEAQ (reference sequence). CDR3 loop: CASSLGFSGSPADTQYF. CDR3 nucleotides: TGTGCCAGCAGCTTAGGTTTTAGCGGGAGCCCCGCAGATACGCAGTATTTT.

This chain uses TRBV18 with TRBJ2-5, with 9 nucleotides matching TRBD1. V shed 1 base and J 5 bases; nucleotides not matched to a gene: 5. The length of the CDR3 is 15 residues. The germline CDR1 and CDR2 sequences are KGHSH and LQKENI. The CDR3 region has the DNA TGTGCCAGCTCACCACGGACAGGGGCAGGCGAGACCCAGTACTTC. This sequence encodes CASSPRTGAGETQYF.

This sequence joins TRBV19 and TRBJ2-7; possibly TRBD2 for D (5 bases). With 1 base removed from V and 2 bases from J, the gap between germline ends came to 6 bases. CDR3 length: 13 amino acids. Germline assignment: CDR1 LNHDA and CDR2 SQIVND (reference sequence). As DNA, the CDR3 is TGTGCCAGTAGTATAGGACTACCCTACGAGCAGTACTTC. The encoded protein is CASSIGLPYEQYF.